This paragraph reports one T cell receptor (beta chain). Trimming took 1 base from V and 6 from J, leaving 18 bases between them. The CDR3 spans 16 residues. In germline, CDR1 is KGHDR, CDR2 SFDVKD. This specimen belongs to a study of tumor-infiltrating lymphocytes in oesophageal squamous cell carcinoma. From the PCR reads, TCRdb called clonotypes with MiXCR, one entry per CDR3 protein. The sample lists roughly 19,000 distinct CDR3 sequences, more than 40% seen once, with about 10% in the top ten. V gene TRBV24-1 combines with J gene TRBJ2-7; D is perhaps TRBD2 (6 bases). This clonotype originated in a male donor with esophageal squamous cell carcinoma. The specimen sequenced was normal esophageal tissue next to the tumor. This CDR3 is CATSDLTSQNTSEQYF. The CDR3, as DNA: TGTGCCACCAGTGATTTAACTAGCCAAAACACCTCCGAGCAGTACTTC.